Detailed here is one T cell receptor beta chain. What it binds is not known. The primer mix had 60 Vbeta and 13 Jbeta primers. Here immunoSEQ multiplex PCR was the method, and the copy in TCRdb shows in-frame clones only, minus some. The table shows 240,000 or so clones, with 82% occurring only once. V lost 0 bases to trimming and J lost 5 bases, with 21 bases between them. Germline values: CDR1 SGHTS, CDR2 YDEGEE. There are 18 residues in the CDR3. Healthy bone marrow donors formed the donor group. The sample comes from a study of cytomegalovirus exposure and HLA in healthy donors. Notes on the study in general: Generally TCR sequences proved uncommon, though certain public TCRs appeared in numerous donors.

The specimen sequenced was PBMCs. The sequence was collected from a woman between 35 and 50 years old in good health and CMV-seropositive. The J gene is TRBJ1-5, the V gene TRBV5-8, with D uncertain. The CDR3 nucleotides are TGTGCCAGCAGCTTGGCCCCCTGGGAGATCGGAGGTCATCAGCCCCAGCATTTT. It encodes CASSLAPWEIGGHQPQHF.